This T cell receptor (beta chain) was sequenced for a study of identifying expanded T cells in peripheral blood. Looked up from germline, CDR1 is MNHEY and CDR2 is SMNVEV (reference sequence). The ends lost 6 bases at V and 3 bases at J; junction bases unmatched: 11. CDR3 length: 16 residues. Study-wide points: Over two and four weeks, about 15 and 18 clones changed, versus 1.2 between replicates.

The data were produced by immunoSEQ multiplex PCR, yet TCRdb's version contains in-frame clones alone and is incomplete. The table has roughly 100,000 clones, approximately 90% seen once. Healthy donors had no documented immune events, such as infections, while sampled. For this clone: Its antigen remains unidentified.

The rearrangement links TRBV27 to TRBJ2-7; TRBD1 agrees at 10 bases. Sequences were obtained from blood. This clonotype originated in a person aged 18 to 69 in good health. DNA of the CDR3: TGTGCCAGCAGCTCGGGACAGGGGATCAACCGCTACGAGCAGTACTTC. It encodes CASSSGQGINRYEQYF.